What follows are 32 T cell receptor beta chains derived from one specimen sequenced in a study of blood T cell repertoires in COVID-19. Clones were sequenced by immunoSEQ multiplex PCR, and TCRdb holds only the in-frame ones, with some missing. The data hold under 350,000 clones, with roughly 90% observed a single time. Material for sequencing was peripheral blood. The receptors derive from a man aged 35-49 years with acute or convalescent COVID-19.

This clone was found a few times. J is TRBJ2-2 and V is TRBV5-5; D is unresolved. From germline, CDR1 is SGHKS and CDR2 YYEKEE (reference sequence). This CDR3 comprises 13 residues. Trimming took 0 bases from V and 5 from J, leaving 5 bases between them. The CDR3 region is CASSLAPTGELFF. The CDR3 nucleotides are TGTGCCAGCAGCTTGGCCCCGACCGGGGAGCTGTTTTTT.

The sample holds a few counts of this clone. The chain carries TRBV7-2 and TRBJ1-1, with D maybe TRBD1 (6 bases). Germline-derived CDR1 and CDR2 are SGHTA and FQGNSA. V was shortened by 2 bases and J by 4 bases, with 11 bases between the two germline ends. The CDR3 sequence is 14 residues long. CDR3 nucleotide sequence: TGTGCCAGCAGCTTACAGGGGAGATTCACTGAAGCTTTCTTT. Protein sequence: CASSLQGRFTEAFF.

This chain connects TRBV3-1 (or the pseudogene TRBV3-2) to TRBJ1-1; 11 bases fit TRBD1. Germline trimming cut 0 bases from V and 1 base from J; bases unmatched to any gene: 1. Germline V gene data show CDR1 as LGHDT and CDR2 as YNNKEL (reference sequence). This CDR3 contains 16 residues. In DNA, the CDR3 is TGTGCCAGCAGCCAAGAGGGGACAGGGGGGAACACTGAAGCTTTCTTT. Amino acids: CASSQEGTGGNTEAFF.

The rearrangement joins TRBV3-1 (or the pseudogene TRBV3-2) to TRBJ2-1; 10 bases are shared with TRBD2. CDR1 and CDR2 from the germline V gene are LGHDT and YNNKEL (reference sequence). The CDR3 runs to 16 residues. V shed 5 bases, J shed 9 bases, and the junction held 13 bases outside the gene matches. The chain's CDR3 is CASSAITSGVDSEQFF. The DNA of the CDR3 is TGTGCCAGCAGCGCCATAACTAGCGGGGTTGACTCTGAGCAGTTCTTC.

The chain uses TRBV6-1 and TRBJ1-2, with TRBD1 matching over 8 bases. The CDR3 length is 15 residues. Germline CDR1 reads MNHNS; CDR2 reads SASEGT. The V segment lost 3 bases and the J segment 3 bases; nucleotides outside the gene matches: 6. The CDR3 bases are TGTGCCAGCAGTGATGGGACAGGCGGGTACTATGGCTACACCTTC. Protein sequence: CASSDGTGGYYGYTF.

This clone showed up just once. The chain carries TRBV23-1 and TRBJ1-3; perhaps TRBD1 as D (6 bases). TRBV23-1 is classed as an ORF, of uncertain function. The ends were cut back, 0 bases at V and 1 base at J, with 19 bases in the middle. The CDR3 has 19 residues. CDR3 nucleotides: TGCGCCAGCAGTCAATCCCGGGACATCAAAACTATATCTGGAAACACCATATATTTT. Translation gives CASSQSRDIKTISGNTIYF.

This clone was seen a handful of times. The chain is built from TRBV4-1 and TRBJ1-1, with D unclear. CDR1 and CDR2 (germline): MGHRA, YSYEKL. V was trimmed by 1 base and J by 3 bases, leaving 9 bases between them. The CDR3 has 14 amino acids. CDR3 nucleotide sequence: TGCGCCAGCAGCCAAGCCCTCTCTTACACTGAAGCTTTCTTT. Its translation is CASSQALSYTEAFF.

The chain links TRBV3-1 (or the pseudogene TRBV3-2) to TRBJ2-7; D is ambiguous. Germline V gene sequence: CDR1 LGHDT, CDR2 YNNKEL (reference sequence). The CDR3 spans 12 residues. V lost 4 bases, J lost 3 bases, and 7 bases lay in between. This CDR3 is CASSRSSYEQYF. In DNA, the CDR3 is TGTGCCAGCAGCCGCTCGAGCTACGAGCAGTACTTC.

The V gene is TRBV6-1, the J gene TRBJ2-7, with a tentative D call TRBD2 (5 bases). CDR3 size: 14 residues. Germline loops: CDR1 MNHNS, CDR2 SASEGT. V was shortened by 3 bases and J by 0 bases, with 9 bases between the two germline ends. The CDR3 coding sequence is TGTGCCAGCAGTGAGAGGGTTCCCTCCTACGAGCAGTACTTC. It codes for CASSERVPSYEQYF.

As DNA, the CDR3 is TGTGCCAGCAGCACGGGGGGCTCGAACACCGGGGAGCTGTTTTTT. The encoded protein is CASSTGGSNTGELFF. V usage is TRBV5-6 and J usage is TRBJ2-2, with a possible D match to TRBD2 (7 bases). V was cut by 4 bases and J by 0 bases, with 10 bases left in between. This CDR3 has 15 amino acids. Germline values: CDR1 SGHDT, CDR2 YYEEEE.

The chain links TRBV18 to TRBJ1-5, with D perhaps TRBD1 (5 bases). V was cut by 6 bases and J by 2 bases, with 11 bases left in between. Germline-derived CDR1 and CDR2 are KGHSH and LQKENI. The CDR3 is 14 residues long. The CDR3 protein is CASSGGAGNQPQHF. DNA of the CDR3: TGTGCCAGCTCTGGAGGGGCTGGCAATCAGCCCCAGCATTTT. The full variable domain, completed using reference TRBV18 and TRBJ1-5, is NAGVMQNPRHLVRRRGQEARLRCSPMKGHSHVYWYRQLPEEGLKFMVYLQKENIIDESGMPKERFSAEFPKEGPSILRIQQVVRGDSAAYFCASSGGAGNQPQHFGDGTRLSIL.

This chain connects TRBV28 to TRBJ2-7, with a tentative D call TRBD2 (7 bases). CDR1 and CDR2 (germline): MDHEN, SYDVKM. This CDR3 region has 15 residues. V lost 7 bases and J lost 7, with 23 bases in between. CDR3 loop: CASKGGGPTVEEQYF. The DNA of the CDR3 is TGTGCCAGCAAGGGGGGGGGCCCGACGGTAGAAGAGCAGTACTTC. The whole variable domain, filled in from reference TRBV28 and TRBJ2-7, reads DVKVTQSSRYLVKRTGEKVFLECVQDMDHENMFWYRQDPGLGLRLIYFSYDVKMKEKGDIPEGYSVSREKKERFSLILESASTNQTSMYLCASKGGGPTVEEQYFGPGTRLTVT.

This chain connects TRBV19 to TRBJ2-1; TRBD1 aligns across 7 bases. After removal of 5 bases from V and 1 base from J, the junction contained 5 bases not matched to a gene. This CDR3 has 15 residues. Germline CDR1 and CDR2: LNHDA and SQIVND (reference sequence). The CDR3 bases are TGTGCCAGTAGTGACGGACAGGTTTCCTACAATGAGCAGTTCTTC. Translated: CASSDGQVSYNEQFF.

The chain links TRBV7-6 to TRBJ1-1, with a tentative D call TRBD1 (6 bases). The V gene's germline CDR1 is SGHVS and CDR2 FNYEAQ. V lost 4 bases and J 2 bases, leaving 8 bases between the germline ends. The CDR3 is made up of 13 amino acids. DNA for the CDR3: TGTGCCAGCAGCTGGGGGGGCAACACTGAAGCTTTCTTT. Amino acids: CASSWGGNTEAFF.

This clone was found once. The V gene is TRBV7-8, the J gene TRBJ2-1, with 9 bases lining up with TRBD2. The V and J ends lost 5 bases and 8 bases, in that order; junction bases with no gene match: 16. This CDR3 spans 17 amino acids. Germline assignment: CDR1 SGHVS and CDR2 FQNEAQ. The CDR3 region is CASSLNSGVAGEDEQFF. CDR3 nucleotide sequence: TGTGCCAGCAGCCTAAACTCAGGGGTAGCGGGGGAGGATGAGCAGTTCTTC.

V and J are TRBV5-1 and TRBJ1-1, with 8 bases aligning to TRBD1. Germline V lookup: CDR1 SGHRS, CDR2 YFSETQ. The junction had 10 bases not matched to a gene; V was cut back by 2 bases and J by 1 base. This CDR3 contains 17 residues. DNA for the CDR3: TGCGCCAGCAGCTTAAGAAGTCCCGGACAGGGGAACACTGAAGCTTTCTTT. Amino acids: CASSLRSPGQGNTEAFF.

This sequence joins TRBV9 and TRBJ2-1, with TRBD2 as a possible D gene (6 bases). Trimming took off 3 bases at V and 8 bases at J, with 24 bases between the two ends. In germline, CDR1 is SGDLS, CDR2 YYNGEE. The CDR3 spans 17 residues. The DNA of the CDR3 is TGTGCCAGCAGCGCCCCTAACCCTAGCGCCGCCAAGGATGAGCAGTTCTTC. The encoded protein is CASSAPNPSAAKDEQFF.

The chain is built from TRBV5-5 and TRBJ2-3, with D unclear. Germline CDR1 reads SGHKS; CDR2 reads YYEKEE (reference sequence). The V and J ends lost 1 base and 2 bases respectively, with 8 bases between them. The CDR3 is 14 amino acids. This chain's CDR3 is CASSLLGFTDTQYF. The CDR3 DNA reads TGTGCCAGCAGCTTGCTAGGATTCACAGATACGCAGTATTTT.

This chain links TRBV19 with TRBJ2-7; tentatively, D is TRBD1 (6 bases). CDR3 length: 12 amino acids. Trimming removed 8 bases from V and 7 bases from J, with 15 bases in between. From germline, CDR1 is LNHDA and CDR2 SQIVND (reference sequence). The CDR3 spells CASSGAAREQYF. Here the CDR3 DNA reads TGTGCCAGTTCAGGGGCGGCGAGGGAGCAGTACTTC.

The V call is TRBV10-3, the J call TRBJ2-7, with 11 bases fitting TRBD1. The CDR3 has 14 residues. Germline CDR1 and CDR2: ENHRY and SYGVKD. With 8 bases clipped from V and 1 base from J, the junction kept 4 bases outside the gene matches. In DNA, the CDR3 is TGTGCCATCGGGGACAGGGGGAGGTCCTACGAGCAGTACTTC. Protein: CAIGDRGRSYEQYF.

The chain carries TRBV24-1 and TRBJ2-5; 10 bases line up with TRBD1. CDR1 is KGHDR and CDR2 is SFDVKD in the germline V gene. The CDR3 contains 15 residues. Losses at the gene ends were 9 bases for V and 4 bases for J; bases not matched to a gene: 10. For the CDR3, the DNA is TGTGCCACCTCTCTAGGGACAGGGGACGGAGAGACCCAGTACTTC. It yields the protein CATSLGTGDGETQYF.

The V call is TRBV7-8, the J call TRBJ1-2; 7 bases are a match to TRBD1. After removal of 2 bases from V and 2 bases from J, the junction contained 5 bases not matched to a gene. Germline CDR1 is SGHVS and CDR2 is FQNEAQ. The CDR3 is made up of 15 amino acids. CDR3 residues: CASSLKGGGNYGYTF. The CDR3 DNA follows: TGTGCCAGCAGCTTAAAAGGAGGGGGCAACTATGGCTACACCTTC.

The rearrangement uses TRBV6-5 and TRBJ1-1, with 9 bases lining up with TRBD1. V was clipped by 2 bases and J by 5 bases; unmatched bases: 9. CDR1 MNHEY and CDR2 SVGAGI come from the germline V gene. The CDR3 totals 16 residues. The CDR3 protein is CASSYRGTGGKTEAFF. The CDR3 bases are TGTGCCAGCAGTTACAGAGGAACAGGGGGCAAAACTGAAGCTTTCTTT.

V and J are TRBV6-1 and TRBJ1-1; D unresolved. The CDR3 is made up of 13 amino acids. The V gene's germline CDR1 is MNHNS and CDR2 SASEGT. Trimming pared 3 bases from V and 10 bases from J, leaving 15 bases between. The CDR3 loop reads CASSDRVPRVAFF. Written as DNA, the CDR3 is TGTGCCAGCAGTGACCGGGTTCCGAGGGTAGCTTTCTTT.

The chain combines TRBV7-9 with TRBJ1-6; tentative D call: TRBD1 (6 bases). The CDR3 contains 16 residues. Between the trimmed V and J ends, which lost 0 bases and 5 bases, there was a span of 11 bases. In germline, CDR1 is SEHNR, CDR2 FQNEAQ (reference sequence). The CDR3 is CASSLAGTRHNSPLHF. The CDR3 region has the DNA TGTGCCAGCAGCTTAGCGGGGACACGACATAATTCACCCCTCCACTTT.

The chain links TRBV19 to TRBJ2-7; TRBD1 might be the D (6 bases). The CDR3 has 13 residues. Germline V gives CDR1 LNHDA, CDR2 SQIVND (reference sequence). Trimming cost V 3 bases and J 4 bases, with 10 bases left between them. The CDR3 nucleotides are TGTGCCAGTAGTATCGCAGGGACATACGAGCAGTACTTC. Protein sequence: CASSIAGTYEQYF.

The rearrangement joins TRBV5-1 to TRBJ1-2; TRBD1 is a possible D gene (5 bases). CDR1 SGHRS and CDR2 YFSETQ come from the germline V gene. The V and J ends lost 4 bases and 3 bases respectively, with 16 bases between them. The CDR3 spans 15 residues. CDR3 amino acids: CASSDRFRGDYGYTF. For the CDR3, the DNA is TGCGCCAGCAGCGACCGATTCCGGGGGGACTATGGCTACACCTTC.

The chain has TRBV30 and TRBJ1-1, with a weak D call TRBD1 (5 bases). V lost 1 base and J 4 bases, leaving 16 bases between the germline ends. The CDR3 loop spans 15 amino acids. Germline CDR1 reads GTSNPN; CDR2 reads SVGIG (reference sequence). As DNA, the CDR3 is TGTGCCTGGAGTGGAACCCCGGCAGGGTTCACTGAAGCTTTCTTT. This sequence encodes CAWSGTPAGFTEAFF. Drawing the rest from reference TRBV30 and TRBJ1-1, the complete variable domain is SQTIHQWPATLVQPVGSPLSLECTVEGTSNPNLYWYRQAAGRGLQLLFYSVGIGQISSEVPQNLSASRPQDRQFILSSKKLLLSDSGFYLCAWSGTPAGFTEAFFGQGTRLTVV.

This rearrangement joins TRBV4-1 to TRBJ2-1; 12 bases map to TRBD2. The germline gives CDR1 MGHRA, CDR2 YSYEKL. V shed 0 bases and J 4 bases; nucleotides not matched to a gene: 4. The CDR3 length is 17 residues. CDR3 nucleotide sequence: TGCGCCAGCAGCCAAGAACTAGCGGGGGGCTATTACAATGAGCAGTTCTTC. Translating it yields CASSQELAGGYYNEQFF.

The rearrangement uses TRBV4-1 and TRBJ2-1, with 11 bases identical to TRBD2. The CDR3 runs to 16 residues. CDR1 is MGHRA, CDR2 YSYEKL, per germline. The V segment lost 3 bases and the J segment 6 bases; nucleotides outside the gene matches: 7. Here the CDR3 DNA reads TGCGCCAGCAGCCACTTAGCGGGGGGGCAGGTCAATGAGCAGTTCTTC. Translating gives CASSHLAGGQVNEQFF.

The chain uses TRBV5-4 and TRBJ2-1; 8 bases agree with TRBD1. V lost 0 bases to trimming and J lost 15 bases; unmatched junction nucleotides: 5. Germline loops: CDR1 SGHNT, CDR2 YYREEE (reference sequence). The CDR3 covers 12 residues. The CDR3 spells CASSLVDRVLFF. In DNA, the CDR3 is TGTGCCAGCAGCTTGGTGGACAGGGTTCTGTTCTTC.

The V call is TRBV12-3 or TRBV12-4, the J call TRBJ1-1, with D perhaps TRBD1 (6 bases). The CDR3 is 13 amino acids. The V end was cut by 4 bases, the J end by 4 bases, with 10 bases between. CDR3 sequence (DNA): TGTGCCAGCAGTTACAGGGAAGCCACTGAAGCTTTCTTT. Its translation is CASSYREATEAFF.